This T cell receptor beta chain came from a study of blood T cell repertoires in COVID-19. The V and J ends lost 0 bases and 5 bases respectively, with 15 bases between them. The CDR3 totals 15 residues. Germline lookup yields CDR1 SGHKS and CDR2 YYEKEE (reference sequence). Clones were read by immunoSEQ multiplex PCR, and TCRdb kept only the in-frame ones, dropping some. The profile covers 100,000 or so clones, with around 87% appearing a single time and about a third taken by the ten largest. Sequenced material: peripheral blood. This chain joins TRBV5-5 and TRBJ2-7; D not certain. This TCR was recovered from an elderly woman with acute or convalescent COVID-19. The CDR3, as DNA: TGTGCCAGCAGCTTGGCCGGGTTTCTGCTCCACGAGCAGTACTTC. Translation: CASSLAGFLLHEQYF.